This T cell receptor beta chain was retrieved from a study of blood T cell repertoires in COVID-19 (dated by TCRdb to the early 2020s). Study-level background: Samples covering the acute and convalescent phases of COVID-19 were provided by collaborators in the United States, Italy and Spain. The material from the prospective study consisted of cDNA or gDNA derived from T cells, B-cell-depleted T cells, or PBMCs. Subjects who had been exposed to COVID-19, were actively infected with it, or had recovered from it provided the deeply sampled blood TCRbeta repertoires that made up the dataset. The repertoires were made available in a free public database intended to serve as a resource for research on the immune response to SARS-CoV-2. The samples were drawn from the first 160 participants of the ongoing ImmuneRACE study and from 1,254 subjects provided by 6 global collaborators. The sample metadata nearly always contained a de-identified subject ID, COVID-19 status, age in years and sex. Where HLA class I and class II types were available, the types were taken from metadata supplied by the sample provider, not from assay-based typing.

Cut back by 4 bases and 3 bases, the V and J ends lie 12 bases apart. CDR1 and CDR2 were assigned from the germline V gene (reference sequence) as GTSNPN and SVGIG. Measured from the cysteine to the phenylalanine, the CDR3 is 13 residues long. Here the CDR3 DNA is all that survives: 39 bases in frame from base 1. Summary of the overall study and its limitations: The quantity of clinical and demographic metadata differed by source and by participant and was supplied without curation.

Each collaborating institution followed its own protocols to collect whole blood in K2EDTA tubes. For TCRbeta analysis, collaborators shipped samples in one of three forms: frozen whole blood, isolated PBMCs, or DNA extracted from either of those sample types. The immunoSEQ Assay, a bias-controlled multiplex PCR, was used to amplify TCRbeta CDR3 regions from genomic DNA. The authors' pipeline ran thus. Nucleated cell counts per sample were estimated from amplification of reference gene primers within the assay. To quantify the absolute abundance of each unique TCRbeta CDR3 rearrangement, sequence reads were collapsed and filtered. For each sample, productive Simpson clonality was calculated as the square root of Simpson's diversity index over productive rearrangements. This immuneACCESS table, as held by TCRdb, lists in-frame sequences with V and J called but not all clones. Of the missing ones, under half trace to an unresolved V gene in checked studies; the others have no known cause. The V and J calls and clone size are taken from that table; D and trimming were inferred from the DNA. A total of some 110,000 clones appear in this sample, around nine tenths of them only once. Approximately 4% of the sample is taken by the ten largest.

Comments on this clone: The antigen it recognizes is unknown. Base qualities are not provided; no much larger clone lies one nucleotide away.

The chain employs TRBV30 and TRBJ2-5; no D gene call is confident. The clonotype was recovered from a man aged 40-49 years with acute or convalescent COVID-19. Sequenced: peripheral blood. The DNA sequence is as follows: TGTGCCTGGACCGGTGCTGCAAAAGAGACCCAGTACTTC. Its coded protein is CAWTGAAKETQYF.